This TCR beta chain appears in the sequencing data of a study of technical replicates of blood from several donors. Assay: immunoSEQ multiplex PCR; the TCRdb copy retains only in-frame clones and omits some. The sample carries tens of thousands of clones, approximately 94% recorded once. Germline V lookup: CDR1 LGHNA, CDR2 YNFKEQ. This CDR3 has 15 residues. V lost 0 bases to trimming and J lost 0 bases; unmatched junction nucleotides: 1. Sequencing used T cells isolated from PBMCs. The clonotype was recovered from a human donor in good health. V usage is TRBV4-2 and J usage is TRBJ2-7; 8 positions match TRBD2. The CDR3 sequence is CASSQESGSSYEQYF. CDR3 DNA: TGTGCCAGCAGCCAAGAAAGCGGGAGCTCCTACGAGCAGTACTTC.